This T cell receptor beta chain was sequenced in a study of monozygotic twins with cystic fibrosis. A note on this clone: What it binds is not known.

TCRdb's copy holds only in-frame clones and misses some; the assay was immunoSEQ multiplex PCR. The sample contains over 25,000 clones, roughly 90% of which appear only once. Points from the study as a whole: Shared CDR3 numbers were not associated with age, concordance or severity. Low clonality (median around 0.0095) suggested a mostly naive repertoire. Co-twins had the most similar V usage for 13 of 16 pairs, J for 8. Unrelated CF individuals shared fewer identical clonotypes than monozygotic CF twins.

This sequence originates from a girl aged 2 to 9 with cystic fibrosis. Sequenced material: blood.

DNA for the CDR3: TGTGCCAGCACCCCTTCCAGGGGGAACACCGGGGAGCTGTTTTTT. Its translation: CASTPSRGNTGELFF. V usage is TRBV7-9 and J usage is TRBJ2-2; possibly TRBD1 for D (6 bases). Germline-derived CDR1 and CDR2 are SEHNR and FQNEAQ (reference sequence). CDR3 length equals 15 residues. V gave up 7 bases and J gave up 1 base, with 13 bases separating them. The entire variable domain, with the rest obtained from reference TRBV7-9 and TRBJ2-2, is as follows: DTGVSQNPRHKITKRGQNVTFRCDPISEHNRLYWYRQTLGQGPEFLTYFQNEAQLEKSRLLSDRFSAERPKGSFSTLEIQRTEQGDSAMYLCASTPSRGNTGELFFGEGSRLTVL.